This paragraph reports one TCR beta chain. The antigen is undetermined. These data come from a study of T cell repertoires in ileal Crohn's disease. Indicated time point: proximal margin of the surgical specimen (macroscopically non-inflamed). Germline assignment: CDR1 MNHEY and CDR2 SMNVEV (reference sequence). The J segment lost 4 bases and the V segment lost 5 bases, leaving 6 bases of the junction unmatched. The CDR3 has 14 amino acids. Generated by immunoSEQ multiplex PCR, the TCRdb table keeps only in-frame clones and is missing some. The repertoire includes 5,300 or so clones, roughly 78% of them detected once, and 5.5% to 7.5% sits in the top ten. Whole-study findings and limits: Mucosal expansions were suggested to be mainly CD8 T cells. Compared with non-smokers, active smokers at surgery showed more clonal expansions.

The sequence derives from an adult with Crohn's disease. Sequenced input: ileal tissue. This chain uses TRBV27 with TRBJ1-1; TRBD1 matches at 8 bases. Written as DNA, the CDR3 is TGTGCCAGCAGTCTCCCTGGGACAGGCACTGAAGCTTTCTTT. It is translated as CASSLPGTGTEAFF.